The present TCR beta chain was sequenced within a study of blood T cell repertoires in COVID-19. V was pared by 5 bases and J by 3 bases, with 5 bases between. This CDR3 has 11 residues. Per germline, CDR1 SGHTA and CDR2 FQGNSA. The repertoire was sequenced with immunoSEQ multiplex PCR; TCRdb's copy has only in-frame clones and lacks some. The sample carries 35,000 to 50,000 clones, approximately 86% recorded once. This clone was observed a few times. Material for sequencing was peripheral blood. The TCR originated in a human donor in a cohort sampled during active COVID-19. The chain has TRBV7-2 and TRBJ2-7; D ambiguous. Written as DNA, the CDR3 is TGTGCCAGCAGCGTAATCTACGAGCAGTACTTC. Its translation is CASSVIYEQYF.